This T cell receptor beta chain originates from a study of identical twins. This clonotype has just a few counts. TCRdb fed the 5' RACE reads into MiXCR, producing one record per CDR3 protein. The profile shows around 240,000 distinct CDR3 sequences, 10% of them singletons. Germline V gene lookup returns CDR1 MNHEY and CDR2 SVGEGT. V dropped 5 bases and J dropped 6; count of bases not matched to a gene: 6. The CDR3 is 16 amino acids. The chain employs TRBV6-2 or TRBV6-3 and TRBJ2-2, with TRBD2 matching 13 bases. Sequencing was carried out using memory T cells sorted from blood. The source is a man aged 45-65 years in good health. CDR3 bases: TGTGCCAGCAGTCGAGGACTAGCGGGAGCATCCGGGGAGCTGTTTTTT. This codes for CASSRGLAGASGELFF.